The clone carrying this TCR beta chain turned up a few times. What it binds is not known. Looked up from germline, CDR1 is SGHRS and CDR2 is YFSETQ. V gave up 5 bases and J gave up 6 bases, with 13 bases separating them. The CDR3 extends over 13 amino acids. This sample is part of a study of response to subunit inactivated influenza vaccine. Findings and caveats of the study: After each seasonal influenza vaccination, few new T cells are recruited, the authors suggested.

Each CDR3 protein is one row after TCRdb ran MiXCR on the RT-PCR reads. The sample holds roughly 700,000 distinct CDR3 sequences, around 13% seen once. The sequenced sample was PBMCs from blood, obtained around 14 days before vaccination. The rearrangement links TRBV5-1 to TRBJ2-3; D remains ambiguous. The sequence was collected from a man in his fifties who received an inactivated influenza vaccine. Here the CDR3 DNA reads TGCGCCAGCAGTGAAGCGATAAGGGATACGCAGTATTTT. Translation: CASSEAIRDTQYF.